The entry below describes one TCR beta chain. What this receptor recognizes is not known. Per-base quality was not reported, and no clone a single base away is much larger than it. The data originate from a study of blood T cells in healthy people across ages (dated by TCRdb to about 2015). Regarding the study in general: In model experiments, roughly one uniquely barcoded TCR beta cDNA molecule per two T cells was captured by template switching. To avoid experimental bias, donors of different ages were randomly spread across the sequencing lanes. Two additional independent replicas of 1 million unique cDNA reads from the same blood draw were analyzed for two donors (one aged 18 to 29 and one aged 80 or older). To track age-related changes in TCR beta repertoire diversity, the study relied on deep sequencing normalized with unique cDNA molecular identifiers. The donors were divided into four age groups: young (average about 16 years), middle-aged (about 40), aged (around 59) and long-lived (around 87). Beyond this particular receptor, the publication reports: Bulk unsorted PBMC profiling prevented conclusive comparison of naive and antigen-experienced compartments. Estimates of total diversity based on one million sequenced T cells were regarded as lower bounds and as underestimates. There was a strong correlation between observed TCR beta diversity and the percentage of naive T cells measured by flow cytometry. Donor CMV infection status was unknown, potentially confounding age-related changes in expanded clonotypes. Compared with the aged group, the long-lived group had more naive CD4+ T cells, fewer expanded clones and increased TCR diversity, suggesting age selection. Observed TCR beta diversity per million T cells fell roughly linearly with age, and a significant reduction was already apparent by age around 44.

Library creation used 5' RACE. The listed sequencing device is Illumina HiSeq 2500. The second PCR ran for about 6 to 12 cycles and used a J-beta primer mix along with a sample-barcoded 5' primer. A unique molecular identifier was introduced onto each TCR beta cDNA molecule by a template-switch 5' adaptor carrying 12 random nucleotides. At least 2.5 million CDR3-containing paired-end reads were obtained from each sample. The Mint cDNA synthesis kit, primed by a TRBC-specific oligonucleotide, was used to synthesize first-strand cDNA from all RNA. Following uracil-DNA glycosylase treatment, a first 18-cycle PCR with universal primers M1SS and BC2_uni_R was performed on all cDNA. The authors processed their data as follows. Each sample was normalized by randomly selecting 1 million high-quality reads, each carrying a distinct molecular identifier. Reads sharing molecular identifiers were discarded rather than binned into consensus sequences. MiTCR, run with a Q25 quality threshold and the strictest error-elimination algorithm, handled CDR3 identification, clonotype clustering and error correction. A nonparametric unseen species model using Euler transformation provided a lower-bound estimate of total TCR beta diversity. Clones were called with MiXCR by TCRdb after fastp trimmed the public reads at Q25, and only in-frame beta chains were retained. Every entry covers one CDR3 protein and lists the most common genes and DNA from its rows. The V and J calls come from TCRdb's annotation, not from the publication. The table for this sample lists 1.5 million to 1.9 million distinct CDR3 sequences; approximately 43% of them were counted only once. The ten largest clones represent about 4% of the sample.

The approximately 40 donors, aged about 6 to 100 years, were systemically healthy Caucasian individuals from Russia. Around 9.9 milliliters of peripheral blood were collected from each donor into EDTA-treated Vacutainer tubes. PBMCs were isolated by Ficoll-Paque density-gradient centrifugation, with at least 6 million obtained per sample. Total RNA, at least 6 micrograms per sample, was extracted from PBMCs with Trizol reagent. For every donor, an aliquot of PBMCs went through flow cytometry to measure the percentages of naive CD45RAhigh/CD27high T cells. As encoded in the germline V gene (reference sequence), CDR1 is MNHEY while CDR2 is SMNVEV. The CDR3, from cysteine to phenylalanine, totals 15 residues. Only the CDR3 region is kept as DNA, spanning 45 bases read in frame from base 1. The junction shows trimming of 6 bases on V and 5 bases on J, and the gene matches do not reach 8 bases of it.

Material for sequencing was blood. This sequence originates from a young woman in good health. The sequence joins TRBV27 to TRBJ2-3, with TRBD1 identical over 10 junction bases. The CDR3 region: CASSSDRGLEDTQYF. The DNA is as follows: TGTGCCAGCAGCAGCGACAGGGGGCTAGAAGATACGCAGTATTTT.